Listed here are 5 T cell receptor beta chains from one sample, sequenced in a study of shared clonotypes between healthy human individuals. Cells designated naive CD8 were CD45RO-negative and were positively selected for CCR7, with terminally differentiated effector memory CD45RA+ cells excluded. The data were produced by immunoSEQ multiplex PCR, yet TCRdb's version contains in-frame clones alone and is incomplete. This sample has around 600,000 clones; 95% occur once, and the top ten carry approximately 0.11%. Sequencing input: naive CD8+ T cells sorted from blood. These receptors were taken from a woman aged 30 to 39 in good health.

The chain links TRBV2 to TRBJ2-1; D remains unclear. Germline CDR1 SNHLY, CDR2 FYNNEI. The CDR3 loop spans 9 amino acids. V was cut by 11 bases and J by 12 bases, with 11 bases left in between. CDR3 bases: TGTGCCGCTACGCCTGGGCAGTTCTTC. It is translated as CAATPGQFF.

The rearrangement joins TRBV5-6 to TRBJ2-7, with D possibly being TRBD1 (5 bases). The CDR3 is made up of 16 amino acids. The V gene's germline CDR1 is SGHDT and CDR2 YYEEEE. Trimming cost V 0 bases and J 4 bases, with 17 bases left between them. CDR3 nucleotides: TGTGCCAGCAGCTTGGCCGTGGCAGGGCCCTTTTACGAGCAGTACTTC. Protein: CASSLAVAGPFYEQYF.

CDR3 loop: CASSQLVMDGYTF. The CDR3 bases are TGTGCCAGCAGTCAATTGGTAATGGATGGCTACACCTTC. The genes are TRBV6-6 and TRBJ1-2, with D hard to call. Germline lookup yields CDR1 MNHNY and CDR2 SVGAGI (reference sequence). V was pared by 5 bases and J by 6 bases, with 13 bases between. The CDR3 is made up of 13 amino acids.

This clone appeared a single time. J is TRBJ1-2 and V is TRBV5-1; D ambiguous. The CDR3 loop spans 14 amino acids. With 4 bases removed from V and 6 bases from J, the gap between germline ends came to 16 bases. CDR1 and CDR2 from the germline V gene are SGHRS and YFSETQ. The CDR3 reads CASSLEDYPNGYTF. The CDR3, as DNA: TGCGCCAGCAGCCTGGAGGACTACCCCAATGGCTACACCTTC. The full variable domain, completed using reference TRBV5-1 and TRBJ1-2, is KAGVTQTPRYLIKTRGQQVTLSCSPISGHRSVSWYQQTPGQGLQFLFEYFSETQRNKGNFPGRFSGRQFSNSRSEMNVSTLELGDSALYLCASSLEDYPNGYTFGSGTRLTVV.

The chain couples TRBV7-9 to TRBJ2-3; 7 bases match TRBD1. V was pared by 1 base and J by 1 base, with 2 bases of the junction left unmatched. This CDR3 has 15 amino acids. Germline CDR1 reads SEHNR; CDR2 reads FQNEAQ (reference sequence). The chain's CDR3 is CASSLDRGGTDTQYF. Written as DNA, the CDR3 is TGTGCCAGCAGCTTAGACAGGGGAGGCACAGATACGCAGTATTTT.